This record covers a single T cell receptor (beta chain). In this sample, this clonotype turned up a few times. This receptor's antigen is unknown. It has no much larger one-base neighbor in the sample; base qualities were not kept. This sample was included in a study of T-cell reconstitution after alpha-beta-depleted transplantation in children (dated by TCRdb to the mid-2010s). For the wider study: The study quantitatively tracked T-cell immune reconstitution after TCRalphabeta/CD19-depleted allogeneic hematopoietic cell transplantation in children using TCR repertoire profiling.

Preparation of the library involved PCR. The sequencing machine was an Illumina HiSeq 2500. TCR libraries were prepared with molecular barcoding, using unique molecular identifiers to normalize TCRbeta repertoire quantification. The public reads were quality trimmed at Q25 with fastp and then assembled into clones with MiXCR by TCRdb, keeping productive beta chains. Duplicate CDR3 protein sequences are folded into a single record with the most common DNA and genes. For this sample the table gives around 600,000 distinct CDR3 sequences, of which approximately 15% were detected only once. The top ten clonotypes cover approximately 1% of the sample. CDR1 MNHNS and CDR2 SASEGT were looked up in the germline V gene. The germline V and J ends show losses of 5 bases and 1 base respectively, and no gene match explains 5 bases of the junction. Including the terminal cysteine and phenylalanine, the CDR3 comprises 15 residues. Here the CDR3 DNA is all that survives: 45 bases in frame from base 1.

This chain is built from TRBV6-1 and TRBJ1-1, with TRBD1 identical over 9 junction bases. Source: PBMCs from the stem cell graft donor, taken from the stem cell graft. The receptor was isolated from a human donor who donated a stem cell graft to a child with acute myeloid leukemia. The CDR3 sequence is CASSKQGAGNTEAFF. The DNA is TGTGCCAGCAGTAAACAGGGGGCGGGGAACACTGAAGCTTTCTTT.